This T cell receptor beta chain was profiled in a study of blood T cell repertoires in COVID-19. Trimming stripped 6 bases from V and 0 bases from J, with 21 bases between. CDR3 length: 16 amino acids. Germline V lookup: CDR1 SQVTM, CDR2 ANQGSEA. Produced via immunoSEQ multiplex PCR; TCRdb's table is partial and in-frame only. The table lists over 130,000 clones, approximately 80% of them singletons. The specimen sequenced was peripheral blood. The V and J genes are TRBV29-1 and TRBJ2-7; D gene ambiguous. This TCR derives from a man aged 65-85 years with acute or convalescent COVID-19. The CDR3, as DNA: TGCAGCGTCACGCTCGGTTGGGCCACCAGCTCCTACGAGCAGTACTTC. Residues: CSVTLGWATSSYEQYF.